This T cell receptor beta chain was captured in a study of cytomegalovirus exposure and HLA in healthy donors. Study as a whole: The 120 validation repertoires used the same platform as the approximately 700 first-cohort repertoires (as reported by a later analysis). The study, taken as a whole, reports: In vitro experiments confirmed that a few CMV-associated chains were specific for CMV antigens. Per published reports, the classifier diagnosed cytomegalovirus status with high specificity and sensitivity.

Trimming pared 3 bases from V and 7 bases from J, leaving 19 bases between. The germline CDR1 and CDR2 sequences are SGHRS and YFSETQ. This CDR3 is built from 16 residues. Profiled with immunoSEQ multiplex PCR; TCRdb holds only in-frame clones, not every one. Among 60,000 to 90,000 clones listed, 70% to 90% were seen once. Notes on this clone: Its antigen is not known.

J is TRBJ1-4 and V is TRBV5-1, with a possible D match to TRBD1 (6 bases). The specimen was PBMCs. The TCR was taken from a man aged 25 to 40 in good health and CMV-seronegative. This CDR3 is CASSWGPLVGGEKLFF. The CDR3 DNA is TGCGCCAGCAGCTGGGGGCCCTTGGTCGGTGGTGAAAAACTGTTTTTT.